The 20 T cell receptor beta chains reported below all come from one sample, sequenced in a study of blood T cell repertoires in COVID-19. The protocol was immunoSEQ multiplex PCR, while the TCRdb copy is restricted to in-frame clones and leaves out a portion. The table has under 150,000 clones, approximately 88% seen once. Material for sequencing was PBMCs or T cells enriched from blood (not recorded which). The receptors derive from a woman under 40 with acute COVID-19.

J is TRBJ1-5 and V is TRBV7-8; the D gene is possibly TRBD1 (5 bases). The V gene's germline CDR1 is SGHVS and CDR2 FQNEAQ. The ends were cut back, 1 base at V and 4 bases at J, with 17 bases in the middle. The CDR3 consists of 17 residues. CDR3 protein: CASSLGGWAGSNQPQHF. The CDR3, as DNA: TGTGCCAGCAGCTTAGGTGGTTGGGCAGGGTCGAATCAGCCCCAGCATTTT.

The J gene is TRBJ2-3, the V gene TRBV29-1; no clear D gene. V shed 4 bases and J shed 4 bases, with 9 bases lying between them. Germline loops: CDR1 SQVTM, CDR2 ANQGSEA. This CDR3 is 12 amino acids long. The CDR3 DNA sequence: TGCAGCGTTGCCCCTAGGCCAGATACGCAGTATTTT. This gives the protein CSVAPRPDTQYF.

The chain has TRBV7-2 and TRBJ2-7; 12 bases are a match to TRBD2. The CDR3 has 16 amino acids. V lost 5 bases and J lost 7; bases outside the gene matches: 12. Germline V lookup: CDR1 SGHTA, CDR2 FQGNSA. CDR3 nucleotide sequence: TGTGCCAGCAGCCCAACCCTAGCGGGAGGGCCGCGGGAGCAGTACTTC. Protein: CASSPTLAGGPREQYF.

The genes are TRBV2 and TRBJ1-5; D gene ambiguous. The CDR3 extends over 12 amino acids. The germline V and J ends were trimmed by 3 bases and 4 bases, with 4 bases remaining between them. CDR1 and CDR2 from the germline V gene are SNHLY and FYNNEI. The CDR3 nucleotides are TGTGCCAGCAGTGATTCGAATCAGCCCCAGCATTTT. This sequence encodes CASSDSNQPQHF.

J is TRBJ2-7 and V is TRBV7-9, with D maybe TRBD1 (5 bases). This CDR3 has 13 residues. The V gene's germline CDR1 is SEHNR and CDR2 FQNEAQ (reference sequence). Trimming pared 4 bases from V and 4 bases from J, leaving 11 bases between. The CDR3 sequence is CASSYGASYEQYF. The CDR3 nucleotides read TGTGCCAGCAGCTATGGGGCCTCGTACGAGCAGTACTTC. Together with reference TRBV7-9 and TRBJ2-7, the CDR3 gives the full variable domain: DTGVSQNPRHKITKRGQNVTFRCDPISEHNRLYWYRQTLGQGPEFLTYFQNEAQLEKSRLLSDRFSAERPKGSFSTLEIQRTEQGDSAMYLCASSYGASYEQYFGPGTRLTVT.

The chain is built from TRBV7-6 and TRBJ2-7; 16 bases map to TRBD2. Germline CDR1 reads SGHVS; CDR2 reads FNYEAQ. This CDR3 region has 16 residues. The V and J ends lost 5 bases and 6 bases, in that order; junction bases with no gene match: 7. For the CDR3, the DNA is TGTGCCAGCAGCGCGGGACTAGCGGGAGGGCCGGGCGAGCAGTACTTC. Residues: CASSAGLAGGPGEQYF.

V gene TRBV19 combines with J gene TRBJ2-2, with TRBD2 identical over 12 bases. Looked up from germline, CDR1 is LNHDA and CDR2 is SQIVND (reference sequence). The trim removed 7 bases at V and 4 bases at J, leaving 7 bases unmatched. The CDR3 is made up of 16 amino acids. CDR3 sequence: CASTSGRAMGTGELFF. The CDR3 bases are TGTGCCAGTACTAGCGGGAGGGCCATGGGCACCGGGGAGCTGTTTTTT.

This chain connects TRBV19 to TRBJ2-5; D is unclear. The germline gives CDR1 LNHDA, CDR2 SQIVND (reference sequence). V was trimmed by 1 base and J by 4 bases, leaving 7 bases between them. The CDR3 extends over 13 amino acids. In nucleotides, the CDR3 is TGTGCCAGTAGTATAGGTAGCCCAGAGACCCAGTACTTC. It translates to CASSIGSPETQYF.

V gene TRBV18 combines with J gene TRBJ1-1, with a tentative D call TRBD1 (5 bases). Deletions cut 6 bases from V and 1 base from J, with 6 bases between. This CDR3 has 12 amino acids. The germline CDR1 and CDR2 sequences are KGHSH and LQKENI. CDR3 residues: CASSTGNTEAFF. The CDR3 DNA is TGTGCCAGCTCCACAGGGAACACTGAAGCTTTCTTT.

V is TRBV12-5 and J is TRBJ2-7; the D gene is possibly TRBD2 (7 bases). Germline assignment: CDR1 LGHNT and CDR2 FRNRAP. V shed 1 base and J shed 7 bases, with 11 bases lying between them. This CDR3 has 13 amino acids. DNA of the CDR3: TGTGCTAGTGGTTTGGCCGGGGGGCGGGAGCAGTACTTC. This codes for CASGLAGGREQYF. The variable domain in full, with the rest retrieved from reference TRBV12-5 and TRBJ2-7, is DARVTQTPRHKVTEMGQEVTMRCQPILGHNTVFWYRQTMMQGLELLAYFRNRAPLDDSGMPKDRFSAEMPDATLATLKIQPSEPRDSAVYFCASGLAGGREQYFGPGTRLTVT.

The CDR3 reads CASSSTPDRMDIQYF. The DNA for the CDR3 is TGCGCCAGCAGCTCAACTCCTGACAGGATGGACATTCAGTACTTC. V gene TRBV5-1 combines with J gene TRBJ2-4; TRBD1 is a possible D gene (6 bases). Trimming removed 3 bases at V and 8 bases at J, with 18 bases between. The germline CDR1 and CDR2 sequences are SGHRS and YFSETQ. This CDR3 is built from 15 residues.

This clone was counted once. The chain employs TRBV19 and TRBJ2-7, with 10 bases matching TRBD2. The CDR3 extends over 15 amino acids. V shed 4 bases and J 7 bases; nucleotides not matched to a gene: 10. Germline CDR1 reads LNHDA; CDR2 reads SQIVND (reference sequence). Written as DNA, the CDR3 is TGTGCCAGTAGTACCTCAGCGGGAGGGCCGCGAGAGCAGTACTTC. This gives the protein CASSTSAGGPREQYF. The full variable domain, in which reference TRBV19 and TRBJ2-7 provide the parts outside the CDR3, is DGGITQSPKYLFRKEGQNVTLSCEQNLNHDAMYWYRQDPGQGLRLIYYSQIVNDFQKGDIAEGYSVSREKKESFPLTVTSAQKNPTAFYLCASSTSAGGPREQYFGPGTRLTVT.

The rearrangement links TRBV18 to TRBJ2-7, with 9 positions matching TRBD1. Trimming cost V 3 bases and J 4 bases; bases outside gene matches: 1. The CDR3 is made up of 13 amino acids. Germline V gives CDR1 KGHSH, CDR2 LQKENI. The DNA of the CDR3 is TGTGCCAGCTCACCTGGGACAGGGTACGAGCAGTACTTC. This translates into CASSPGTGYEQYF.

The rearrangement uses TRBV2 and TRBJ2-7; 10 nucleotides align to TRBD1. V was clipped by 6 bases and J by 7 bases; unmatched bases: 6. This CDR3 contains 13 residues. Germline CDR1 is SNHLY and CDR2 is FYNNEI. The CDR3: CASRHPGQGEQYF. As DNA, the CDR3 is TGTGCCAGCAGGCATCCGGGACAGGGGGAGCAGTACTTC.

The chain employs TRBV11-2 and TRBJ2-1; 7 bases align to TRBD2. This CDR3 has 14 amino acids. After removal of 1 base from V and 6 bases from J, the junction contained 3 bases not matched to a gene. CDR1 and CDR2 (germline): SGHAT, FQNNGV. CDR3 nucleotide sequence: TGTGCCAGCAGCTTAGGGACTAGAAGCAATGAGCAGTTCTTC. This sequence encodes CASSLGTRSNEQFF. Full variable domain (missing parts from reference TRBV11-2 and TRBJ2-1): EAGVAQSPRYKIIEKRQSVAFWCNPISGHATLYWYQQILGQGPKLLIQFQNNGVVDDSQLPKDRFSAERLKGVDSTLKIQPAKLEDSAVYLCASSLGTRSNEQFFGPGTRLTVL.

The chain recombines TRBV7-9 with TRBJ2-2; 7 positions match TRBD2. Losses at the gene ends were 4 bases for V and 6 bases for J; bases not matched to a gene: 11. The CDR3 is 16 amino acids. Germline CDR1 and CDR2: SEHNR and FQNEAQ (reference sequence). The chain's CDR3 is CASSSGSGNNAGELFF. In DNA form, the CDR3 reads TGTGCCAGCAGCTCCGGGAGCGGGAACAACGCCGGGGAGCTGTTTTTT.

This sequence joins TRBV18 and TRBJ2-3, with TRBD1 matching over 7 bases. Germline CDR1 reads KGHSH; CDR2 reads LQKENI. The CDR3 totals 16 residues. Trimming took 6 bases from V and 4 from J; bases not matched to a gene: 13. Here the CDR3 reads CASSPEQGRFADTQYF. The CDR3 DNA sequence: TGTGCCAGCTCCCCCGAACAGGGGAGATTCGCAGATACGCAGTATTTT.

This chain joins TRBV7-2 and TRBJ2-1; TRBD2 is a possible D gene (7 bases). V gave up 0 bases and J gave up 0 bases, with 12 bases separating them. The CDR3 covers 17 residues. The germline V gene has CDR1 SGHTA and CDR2 FQGNSA. CDR3 sequence (DNA): TGTGCCAGCAGCTTAGCGGTGGGGGGGCCCTCCTACAATGAGCAGTTCTTC. Translation: CASSLAVGGPSYNEQFF. Variable domain in full (rest from reference TRBV7-2 and TRBJ2-1): GAGVSQSPSNKVTEKGKDVELRCDPISGHTALYWYRQSLGQGLEFLIYFQGNSAPDKSGLPSDRFSAERTGGSVSTLTIQRTQQEDSAVYLCASSLAVGGPSYNEQFFGPGTRLTVL.

As DNA, the CDR3 is TGTGCCAGAAACCTTCGAGACAAGAACCGCTACGAGCAGTACTTC. Its translation is CARNLRDKNRYEQYF. V usage is TRBV5-3 and J usage is TRBJ2-7, with D unclear. TRBV5-3 is recorded as an ORF, its role being uncertain. The CDR3 totals 15 residues. Trimming shortened V by 6 bases and J by 3 bases, and 19 bases separated the two germline ends.

The J gene is TRBJ2-1, the V gene TRBV14; 8 nucleotides align to TRBD2. Germline CDR1 reads SGHDN; CDR2 reads FVKESK. Trimming took 5 bases from V and 0 from J; bases not matched to a gene: 9. CDR3 length: 17 amino acids. CDR3 sequence reads: CASSKGSGTSSYNEQFF. The CDR3, as DNA: TGTGCCAGCAGCAAAGGTAGCGGGACCAGCTCCTACAATGAGCAGTTCTTC.